The TCR beta chain under discussion was sequenced for a study of cytomegalovirus exposure and HLA in healthy donors. Study in general: Across some 400 genotyped donors, roughly 80% landed in the Caucasian-associated ancestry cluster.

The germline V gene has CDR1 SSHAT and CDR2 FNYEAQ (reference sequence). The CDR3 consists of 13 residues. This clone came up a few times. One junction end disagrees with the germline gene, perhaps due to a read error. This PCR relied on a set of 60 Vbeta primers and 13 Jbeta primers. The method was immunoSEQ multiplex PCR; TCRdb's version includes in-frame clones alone and lacks a portion of them. The repertoire holds a few hundred thousand clones, with roughly 89% as singletons. This TCR came from a woman younger than 35 in good health and CMV-seronegative. Sequenced sample: PBMCs. This chain joins TRBV7-7 and TRBJ2-1, with D possibly being TRBD1 (5 bases). As DNA, the CDR3 is TGTGCTAGCAGCCTGACAGACTACAATGAGCAGTTCTTC. Protein sequence: CASSLTDYNEQFF.